What follows are 5 T cell receptor beta chains derived from one specimen sequenced in a study of cytomegalovirus exposure and HLA in healthy donors. Amplification used 60 Vbeta primers and 13 Jbeta primers. Using immunoSEQ multiplex PCR, the repertoire was profiled, and TCRdb retains in-frame clones only, with some absent. In the table there are 300,000 or so clones, 84% of which are singletons. Sequencing input: PBMCs. These receptors originate from a woman in her 40s in good health and CMV-seropositive.

This chain links TRBV28 with TRBJ1-6; TRBD1 matches at 7 bases. CDR1 MDHEN and CDR2 SYDVKM come from the germline V gene. V dropped 3 bases and J dropped 0; count of bases not matched to a gene: 11. This CDR3 has 19 residues. The DNA for the CDR3 is TGTGCCAGCAGTTTCGTACCAGGGGGTTCAAGCTCCTATAATTCACCCCTCCACTTT. Residues: CASSFVPGGSSSYNSPLHF.

The rearrangement joins TRBV28 to TRBJ1-1; unclear D gene. CDR3 length: 14 amino acids. With 7 bases removed from V and 2 bases from J, the gap between germline ends came to 14 bases. The germline V gene encodes CDR1 MDHEN and CDR2 SYDVKM. The CDR3: CASIDGGLNTEAFF. The CDR3 nucleotides are TGTGCCAGCATCGACGGAGGGCTAAACACTGAAGCTTTCTTT. Using reference TRBV28 and TRBJ1-1 for the parts outside the CDR3, the full variable domain is DVKVTQSSRYLVKRTGEKVFLECVQDMDHENMFWYRQDPGLGLRLIYFSYDVKMKEKGDIPEGYSVSREKKERFSLILESASTNQTSMYLCASIDGGLNTEAFFGQGTRLTVV.

In the case of this clone: Additional DNA sequences in this sample encode the identical CDR3. The rearrangement uses TRBV28 and TRBJ2-6, with D perhaps matching TRBD1 (6 bases). The ends were cut back, 3 bases at V and 2 bases at J, with 8 bases in the middle. CDR3 length: 15 residues. Germline V CDR1 and CDR2: MDHEN, SYDVKM. CDR3 sequence: CASSLRGTGANVLTF. The CDR3 nucleotides are TGTGCCAGCAGTTTGAGGGGGACTGGGGCCAACGTCCTGACTTTC. The full variable domain, in which reference TRBV28 and TRBJ2-6 provide the parts outside the CDR3, is DVKVTQSSRYLVKRTGEKVFLECVQDMDHENMFWYRQDPGLGLRLIYFSYDVKMKEKGDIPEGYSVSREKKERFSLILESASTNQTSMYLCASSLRGTGANVLTFGAGSRLTVL.

CDR3 in DNA: TGTGCCAGCAGACATAGCGGGAGCACAGATACGCAGTATTTT. This gives the protein CASRHSGSTDTQYF. The chain recombines TRBV11-3 with TRBJ2-3, with 7 bases lining up with TRBD2. The CDR3 has 14 amino acids. Looked up from germline, CDR1 is SGHNT and CDR2 is YENEEA. The J segment lost 0 bases and the V segment lost 6 bases, leaving 3 bases of the junction unmatched.

This chain joins TRBV5-1 and TRBJ1-4, with unresolved D. Germline-derived CDR1 and CDR2 are SGHRS and YFSETQ. Trimming took 0 bases from V and 5 from J, leaving 14 bases between them. The CDR3 consists of 16 residues. CDR3: CASSLGARERNEKLFF. In nucleotides, the CDR3 is TGCGCCAGCAGCTTGGGCGCCCGGGAGAGGAATGAAAAACTGTTTTTT.